A single sample is the source of the 11 T cell receptor beta chains below, sequenced in a study of STAT3 mutations in large granular lymphocyte leukemia. The antigens these receptors bind are not known. Here immunoSEQ multiplex PCR was the method, and the copy in TCRdb shows in-frame clones only, minus some. The table includes 1,000 to 1,500 clones, approximately 2.2% detected once. Study results and limitations: Every T-LGLL patient had at least one immunodominant TCRbeta clonotype.

The sample comprised PBMCs. Every receptor here comes from a human donor with T large granular lymphocyte leukemia. Some clones in this sample may be carry-over from other donors' samples.

In its sample, this clone was seen a few times. V gene TRBV7-9 combines with J gene TRBJ1-1; 7 bases align to TRBD1. Germline-derived CDR1 and CDR2 are SEHNR and FQNEAQ (reference sequence). The CDR3 extends over 14 amino acids. J gave up 0 bases and V 7 bases, and 5 bases lay outside the gene matches. The CDR3 region has the DNA TGTGCCAGCATCCCGGGACAGATGAACACTGAAGCTTTCTTT. Translating it yields CASIPGQMNTEAFF.

This clone was seen a handful of times. The J gene is TRBJ1-2, the V gene TRBV5-1, with a possible D match to TRBD1 (5 bases). CDR1 is SGHRS, CDR2 YFSETQ, per germline. The CDR3 extends over 13 amino acids. The V gene lost 4 bases and the J gene lost 0 bases, with 7 bases spanning the gap. The CDR3 sequence is CASSLTANYGYTF. The CDR3, as DNA: TGCGCCAGCAGCCTGACAGCTAACTATGGCTACACCTTC.

The chain carries TRBV5-4 and TRBJ2-7; tentative D call: TRBD1 (6 bases). The length of the CDR3 is 13 residues. CDR1 is SGHNT and CDR2 is YYREEE in the germline V gene (reference sequence). The V end lost 0 bases, the J end lost 6 bases, and 10 bases lay between the germline ends. The chain's CDR3 is CASSLAGTREQYF. The DNA of the CDR3 is TGTGCCAGCAGCTTGGCCGGGACACGCGAGCAGTACTTC.

This chain joins TRBV30 and TRBJ2-7; either TRBD1 or TRBD2 may supply D (5 bases each). The ends were cut back, 0 bases at V and 7 bases at J, with 13 bases in the middle. CDR3 size: 13 residues. Germline CDR1 GTSNPN, CDR2 SVGIG (reference sequence). Written as DNA, the CDR3 is TGTGCCTGGAGTGTACGGTTTGGGGGTGAGCAGTACTTC. As protein: CAWSVRFGGEQYF. The whole variable domain, remainder taken from reference TRBV30 and TRBJ2-7, is SQTIHQWPATLVQPVGSPLSLECTVEGTSNPNLYWYRQAAGRGLQLLFYSVGIGQISSEVPQNLSASRPQDRQFILSSKKLLLSDSGFYLCAWSVRFGGEQYFGPGTRLTVT.

V and J are TRBV2 and TRBJ1-4; D is unresolved. The CDR3 consists of 14 residues. The germline V gene encodes CDR1 SNHLY and CDR2 FYNNEI. Deletions cut 2 bases from V and 1 base from J, with 5 bases between. DNA for the CDR3: TGTGCCAGCAGTGAACGGGAAACTAATGAAAAACTGTTTTTT. Translated: CASSERETNEKLFF.

The J gene is TRBJ2-7, the V gene TRBV4-3; 8 bases align to TRBD1. Germline trimming cut 6 bases from V and 4 bases from J; bases unmatched to any gene: 14. Per the germline V gene, CDR1 is LGHNA and CDR2 is YSLEER. The CDR3 spans 16 residues. Here the CDR3 DNA reads TGCGCCAGCAGATTCAGTCAGACAGGGGAAGTTTACGAGCAGTACTTC. Its translation is CASRFSQTGEVYEQYF.

This clone is termed medium-sized (0.01 to 0.1%). V usage is TRBV30 and J usage is TRBJ2-7; 10 bases are a match to TRBD2. V lost 1 base and J lost 2; bases outside the gene matches: 8. The germline V gene encodes CDR1 GTSNPN and CDR2 SVGIG (reference sequence). CDR3 size: 16 residues. CDR3: CAWSGPLLAGPYEQYF. The CDR3 nucleotides read TGTGCCTGGAGTGGACCATTACTAGCGGGGCCCTACGAGCAGTACTTC.

This chain joins TRBV29-1 and TRBJ2-3; no definite D call. This CDR3 comprises 14 residues. The germline gives CDR1 SQVTM, CDR2 ANQGSEA. Trimming removed 3 bases at V and 0 bases at J, with 10 bases between. The DNA for the CDR3 is TGCAGCGTTGATGTGCAGGCGAGCACAGATACGCAGTATTTT. Its protein product is CSVDVQASTDTQYF.

The chain uses TRBV7-9 and TRBJ1-2, with D perhaps matching TRBD1 (6 bases). CDR3 size: 14 residues. From germline, CDR1 is SEHNR and CDR2 FQNEAQ (reference sequence). The germline V and J ends were trimmed by 5 bases and 2 bases, with 12 bases remaining between them. The chain's CDR3 is CASSKGTPNYGYTF. The CDR3 nucleotides are TGTGCCAGCAGCAAGGGGACACCCAACTATGGCTACACCTTC.

Within the sample, this clone is large (0.1 to 1%). The chain combines TRBV14 with TRBJ1-5; maybe TRBD1 (6 bases). Germline V lookup: CDR1 SGHDN, CDR2 FVKESK. Trimming took 4 bases from V and 6 from J, leaving 13 bases between them. This CDR3 spans 14 amino acids. The CDR3 reads CASSPNRVTQPQHF. CDR3 bases: TGTGCCAGCAGCCCTAACAGGGTTACTCAGCCCCAGCATTTT. The variable domain in full, completed from reference TRBV14 and TRBJ1-5, reads EAGVTQFPSHSVIEKGQTVTLRCDPISGHDNLYWYRRVMGKEIKFLLHFVKESKQDESGMPNNRFLAERTGGTYSTLKVQPAELEDSGVYFCASSPNRVTQPQHFGDGTRLSIL.

The chain joins TRBV7-9 to TRBJ2-5; no reliable D call. Germline lookup yields CDR1 SEHNR and CDR2 FQNEAQ (reference sequence). There are 10 residues in the CDR3. V was pared by 5 bases and J by 3 bases, with 1 base between. The CDR3 sequence: CASSEETQYF. For the CDR3, the DNA is TGTGCCAGCAGCGAAGAGACCCAGTACTTC.